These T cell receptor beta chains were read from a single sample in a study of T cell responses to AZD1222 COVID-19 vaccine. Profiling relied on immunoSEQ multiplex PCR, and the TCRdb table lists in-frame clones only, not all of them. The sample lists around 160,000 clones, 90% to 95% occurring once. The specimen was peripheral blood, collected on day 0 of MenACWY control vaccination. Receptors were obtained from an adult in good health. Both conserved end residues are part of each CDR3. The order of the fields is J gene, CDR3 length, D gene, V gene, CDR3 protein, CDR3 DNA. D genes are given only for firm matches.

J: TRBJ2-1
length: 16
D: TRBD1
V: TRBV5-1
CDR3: CASSRGQGGSYNEQFF
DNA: TGCGCCAGCAGCAGGGGACAGGGGGGCTCCTACAATGAGCAGTTCTTC

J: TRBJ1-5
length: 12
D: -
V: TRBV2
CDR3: CASAGGNQPQHF
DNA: TGTGCCAGCGCTGGAGGGAATCAGCCCCAGCATTTT

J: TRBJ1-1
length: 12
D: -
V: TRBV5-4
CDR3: CASSGTGTEAFF
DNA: TGTGCCAGCAGCGGAACAGGCACTGAAGCTTTCTTT

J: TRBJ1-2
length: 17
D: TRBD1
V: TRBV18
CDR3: CASSLQGAARANYGYTF
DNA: TGTGCCAGCTCGCTCCAGGGGGCGGCCAGGGCTAACTATGGCTACACCTTC

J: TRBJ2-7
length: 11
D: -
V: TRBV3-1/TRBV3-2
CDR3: CASSRGSEQYF
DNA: TGTGCCAGCAGCCGGGGTTCCGAGCAGTACTTC

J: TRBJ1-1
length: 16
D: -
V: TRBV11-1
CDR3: CASSFGASGRNTEAFF
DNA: TGTGCCAGCAGCTTTGGAGCGTCTGGGAGGAACACTGAAGCTTTCTTT

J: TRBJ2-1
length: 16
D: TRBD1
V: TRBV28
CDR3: CASSLRAGQGVGEQFF
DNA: TGTGCCAGCAGTTTAAGGGCAGGACAGGGGGTCGGTGAGCAGTTCTTC

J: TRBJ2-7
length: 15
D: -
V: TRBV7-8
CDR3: CASSLSRLSSYEQYF
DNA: TGTGCCAGCAGCTTAAGCAGGCTAAGCTCCTACGAGCAGTACTTC

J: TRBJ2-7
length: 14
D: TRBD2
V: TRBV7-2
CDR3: CASSSGTSGYEQYF
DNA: TGTGCCAGCAGCTCCGGGACTAGCGGCTACGAGCAGTACTTC

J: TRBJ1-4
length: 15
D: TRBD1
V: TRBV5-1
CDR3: CASSPPGTANEKLFF
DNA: TGCGCCAGCAGCCCACCCGGGACAGCCAATGAAAAACTGTTTTTT